The 28 T cell receptor beta chains presented below share a single source sample, sequenced in a study of T-cell reconstitution after alpha-beta-depleted transplantation in children (dated by TCRdb to 2016 to 2017). The library relied on PCR. TCRdb shows the sequencer as Illumina HiSeq 2500. To normalize quantification of the TCRbeta repertoire, the TCR libraries were built with molecular barcoding that relied on unique molecular identifiers. The public reads were reanalyzed by TCRdb: fastp trimming at Q25, MiXCR alignment, in-frame beta chains only. Every distinct CDR3 protein forms one entry, paired with its most common genes and DNA. The sample records about 170,000 distinct CDR3 sequences, 11% of which are singletons. The ten largest clones add up to roughly 13% of the sample. In light of the paper, this sample's treatment or condition label describes: allogeneic hematopoietic cell transplantation with graft depleted of TCRalphabeta T cells and CD19 B cells.

The starting material was PBMCs, obtained before TCRalphabeta/CD19-depleted stem cell transplant. The receptors derive from a boy between 2 and 10 years old with acute myeloid leukemia, due to receive a stem cell transplant.

Points on this clonotype: Because the CDR3 is missing its conserved closing phenylalanine or tryptophan, this is likely a read error. The genes are TRBV7-9 and TRBJ2-7; D is unresolved. V shed 1 base and J shed 2 bases, with 3 bases lying between them. Germline values: CDR1 SEHNR, CDR2 FQNEAQ (reference sequence). The CDR3 covers 12 residues. CDR3 bases: TGTGCCAGCAGCTTAGTGGCCTACGAGCAGTACCTC. This codes for CASSLVAYEQYL.

This clonotype has a count of ten or more. This chain connects TRBV6-5 to TRBJ1-2; D call uncertain. The V and J ends lost 0 bases and 5 bases respectively, with 13 bases between them. Germline loops: CDR1 MNHEY, CDR2 SVGAGI. The CDR3 loop spans 15 amino acids. CDR3 DNA sequence: TGTGCCAGCAGTTACTCGACGGTGGGAGGGTATGGCTACACCTTC. Its protein product is CASSYSTVGGYGYTF.

This clonotype was counted between two and nine times. This rearrangement joins TRBV6-1 to TRBJ1-4; the D gene is possibly TRBD1 (5 bases). The germline V gene encodes CDR1 MNHNS and CDR2 SASEGT. The CDR3 runs to 13 residues. V lost 6 bases, J lost 3 bases, and 8 bases lay in between. The CDR3 DNA sequence: TGTGCCAGCAGCCAGGGACCTAATGAAAAACTGTTTTTT. Its translation: CASSQGPNEKLFF.

This clonotype was detected ten times or more. The chain joins TRBV20-1 to TRBJ2-1, with D possibly TRBD2 on 6 matching bases. Germline CDR1 and CDR2: DFQATT and SNEGSKA (reference sequence). V lost 6 bases and J lost 0, with 12 bases in between. This CDR3 has 14 residues. CDR3 DNA sequence: TGCAGTGCCCCGCGCGGGGTCTCCTACAATGAGCAGTTCTTC. Translating it yields CSAPRGVSYNEQFF.

This clonotype was counted at least ten times. V usage is TRBV29-1 and J usage is TRBJ2-3; TRBD1 aligns across 8 bases. The germline CDR1 and CDR2 sequences are SQVTM and ANQGSEA. CDR3 length equals 13 residues. J was trimmed by 3 bases and V by 7 bases; bases with no gene match: 6. CDR3 loop: CSAGQGLTDTQYF. CDR3 DNA: TGCAGCGCTGGACAGGGATTGACAGATACGCAGTATTTT.

This clonotype was counted at least ten times. The V call is TRBV5-1, the J call TRBJ2-5; no firm D call. This CDR3 has 15 amino acids. The V gene's germline CDR1 is SGHRS and CDR2 YFSETQ. The V gene lost 4 bases and the J gene lost 5 bases, with 18 bases spanning the gap. CDR3 sequence (DNA): TGCGCCAGCAGCCTAGTCGAAGTTCTTTCGGAGACCCAGTACTTC. This codes for CASSLVEVLSETQYF.

This clonotype occurred many times. The chain joins TRBV5-1 to TRBJ2-7; 8 nucleotides align to TRBD1. This CDR3 has 15 residues. The germline V gene has CDR1 SGHRS and CDR2 YFSETQ. With V trimmed by 4 bases and J by 4 bases, 10 bases remained unmatched. The CDR3 region has the DNA TGCGCCAGCAGCCCGACAGGACAGGGCGATTACGAGCAGTACGTC. Encoded protein: CASSPTGQGDYEQYV.

Ten or more counts support this clonotype. The chain is built from TRBV20-1 and TRBJ2-5; TRBD1 matches 9 bases. CDR1 and CDR2 from the germline V gene are DFQATT and SNEGSKA (reference sequence). J gave up 5 bases and V 3 bases, and 7 bases lay outside the gene matches. The CDR3 has 14 amino acids. CDR3 region: CSASKQGAWETQYF. CDR3 coding DNA: TGCAGTGCTAGTAAACAGGGGGCGTGGGAGACCCAGTACTTC.

There are many counts of this clonotype. J is TRBJ2-7 and V is TRBV27, with D possibly being TRBD2 (7 bases). CDR3 size: 14 residues. Germline V lookup: CDR1 MNHEY, CDR2 SMNVEV (reference sequence). Trimming stripped 2 bases from V and 1 base from J, with 9 bases between. The CDR3 loop reads CASSLGRGSYEQYF. CDR3 coding DNA: TGTGCCAGCAGTTTAGGGAGGGGGTCCTACGAGCAGTACTTC.

This clonotype is medium-sized by share. The chain uses TRBV20-1 and TRBJ2-5; 8 nucleotides agree with TRBD1. The CDR3 has 14 residues. Per germline, CDR1 DFQATT and CDR2 SNEGSKA (reference sequence). The trim removed 1 base at V and 5 bases at J, leaving 6 bases unmatched. The CDR3 sequence: CSARVGQVMETQYF. The CDR3 bases are TGCAGTGCTAGAGTGGGACAGGTTATGGAGACCCAGTACTTC.

There are many counts of this clonotype. V gene TRBV20-1 combines with J gene TRBJ1-6; D might be TRBD1 (5 bases). Germline V gene lookup returns CDR1 DFQATT and CDR2 SNEGSKA (reference sequence). V was cut by 3 bases and J by 9 bases, with 12 bases left in between. The length of the CDR3 is 13 residues. This chain's CDR3 is CSASYQGGSPLHF. In DNA, the CDR3 is TGCAGTGCTAGTTATCAGGGAGGTTCACCCCTCCACTTT.

This clonotype was found many times. The chain uses TRBV6-1 and TRBJ1-2, with D possibly matching TRBD1 (5 bases). V dropped 1 base and J dropped 11 bases, with 20 bases sitting between them. Germline values: CDR1 MNHNS, CDR2 SASEGT. The CDR3 runs 15 residues. CDR3 sequence: CASSEGPGRSEGYTF. The CDR3 coding sequence is TGTGCCAGCAGTGAAGGTCCGGGCCGCTCGGAGGGGTACACCTTC.

Details on this clonotype: Just one base apart from a much larger clone, this may be a read error. Since no conserved phenylalanine or tryptophan closes the CDR3, a read error is the likely cause. As DNA, the CDR3 is TGCGCCAGCATGGGGGCCGGGGAGCTGTTTTCT. It specifies CASMGAGELFS. This chain joins TRBV5-1 and TRBJ2-2, with D perhaps TRBD1 or TRBD2 (5 bases each). The CDR3 totals 11 residues. CDR1 and CDR2 from the germline V gene are SGHRS and YFSETQ. The V gene lost 6 bases and the J gene lost 6 bases, with 6 bases spanning the gap.

This clonotype was seen ten or more times. This chain uses TRBV18 with TRBJ2-1; D may be TRBD1 or TRBD2 (5 bases each). Trimming shortened V by 2 bases and J by 4 bases, and 18 bases separated the two germline ends. This CDR3 is 17 amino acids long. Per germline, CDR1 KGHSH and CDR2 LQKENI. DNA of the CDR3: TGTGCCAGCTCACCATATATACCGGGACCCAAGTACAATGAGCAGTTCTTC. Its protein is CASSPYIPGPKYNEQFF.

This clonotype was observed once. A much larger clone sits a single nucleotide away, making a read error possible. The V call is TRBV20-1, the J call TRBJ2-7; a weak D match, TRBD2 (6 bases). CDR1 is DFQATT, CDR2 SNEGSKA, per germline (reference sequence). The CDR3 length is 14 residues. This CDR3 reads CSARDEPQDYEQSF. Written as DNA, the CDR3 is TGCAGTGCTAGAGATGAACCCCAGGACTACGAGCAGTCCTTC.

Worth noting for this clonotype: A clone one base away is much larger, so this may be a read error. The chain is built from TRBV7-9 and TRBJ2-7; possible D gene TRBD1, 5 bases. Per the germline V gene, CDR1 is SEHNR and CDR2 is FQNEAQ (reference sequence). This CDR3 is built from 14 residues. The CDR3 protein is CASSFSPGSYEQSF. The CDR3 DNA is TGTGCCAGCAGCTTTAGTCCAGGGTCCTACGAGCAGTCCTTC. The full variable domain, in which reference TRBV7-9 and TRBJ2-7 provide the parts outside the CDR3, is DTGVSQNPRHKITKRGQNVTFRCDPISEHNRLYWYRQTLGQGPEFLTYFQNEAQLEKSRLLSDRFSAERPKGSFSTLEIQRTEQGDSAMYLCASSFSPGSYEQSFGPGTRLTVT.

This clonotype was counted at least ten times. The rearrangement links TRBV28 to TRBJ1-4, with a weak D call TRBD1 (5 bases). Trimming cost V 7 bases and J 2 bases, with 17 bases left between them. This CDR3 comprises 16 residues. Germline values: CDR1 MDHEN, CDR2 SYDVKM. The CDR3 sequence: CASTEPLGGTNEKLFF. In nucleotides, the CDR3 is TGTGCCAGCACCGAACCTCTGGGGGGGACTAATGAAAAACTGTTTTTT.

This clonotype was seen ten or more times. V is TRBV20-1 and J is TRBJ1-2, with TRBD1 matching 8 bases. Trimming removed 5 bases from V and 4 bases from J; junction bases left unmatched: 3. CDR1 and CDR2 (germline): DFQATT, SNEGSKA (reference sequence). The CDR3 runs 12 residues. CDR3 sequence: CSARTGGYGYTF. Here the CDR3 DNA reads TGCAGTGCTCGTACAGGGGGCTATGGCTACACCTTC.

This clonotype was counted many times. The rearrangement links TRBV28 to TRBJ2-7, with no clear D. CDR3 length equals 13 residues. V lost 6 bases and J 3 bases, leaving 12 bases between the germline ends. CDR1 is MDHEN, CDR2 SYDVKM, per germline. The CDR3 here is CASRPGPIYEQYF. The CDR3 coding sequence is TGTGCCAGCAGACCTGGCCCGATCTACGAGCAGTACTTC.

This clonotype occurred many times. The CDR3 region is CASSQEDIGEHEQYF. CDR3 sequence (DNA): TGTGCCAGCAGCCAAGAGGATATCGGGGAGCACGAGCAGTACTTC. The rearrangement links TRBV3-1 to TRBJ2-7; TRBD2 is a possible D gene (5 bases). Germline values: CDR1 LGHDT, CDR2 YNNKEL (reference sequence). There are 15 residues in the CDR3. V dropped 0 bases and J dropped 5 bases, with 14 bases sitting between them.

This clonotype was recorded many times. This chain connects TRBV9 to TRBJ2-1; the match to TRBD1 covers 9 bases. V shed 4 bases and J 5 bases; nucleotides not matched to a gene: 4. Germline loops: CDR1 SGDLS, CDR2 YYNGEE. The CDR3 consists of 14 residues. The CDR3 DNA is TGTGCCAGCAGCTTCGACAGGGGGGACAATGAGCAGTTCTTC. This sequence encodes CASSFDRGDNEQFF.

This clonotype was seen many times. This chain links TRBV25-1 with TRBJ1-1; D call uncertain. This CDR3 has 14 amino acids. CDR1 and CDR2 from the germline V gene are MGHDK and SYGVNS. The V gene lost 4 bases and the J gene lost 4 bases, with 13 bases spanning the gap. DNA for the CDR3: TGTGCCAGCAGTGCTTTTAGTATCGGCACTGAAGCTTTCTTT. Protein product: CASSAFSIGTEAFF.

A note on this clonotype: With only one base between it and a far larger clone, this is likely a read error. The CDR3 carries no conserved terminal phenylalanine or tryptophan, so it likely arises from a read error. This chain uses TRBV28 with TRBJ2-7; D unresolved. The germline gives CDR1 MDHEN, CDR2 SYDVKM. The V end was cut by 5 bases, the J end by 4 bases, with 3 bases between. The CDR3 is made up of 10 amino acids. The CDR3 spells CASSGYEQYL. DNA of the CDR3: TGTGCCAGCAGTGGGTACGAGCAGTACCTC.

The V gene is TRBV7-9, the J gene TRBJ2-5; D is ambiguous. The CDR3 length is 13 residues. Germline assignment: CDR1 SEHNR and CDR2 FQNEAQ (reference sequence). Trimming left V 7 bases short and J 5 bases short, with 14 bases between. CDR3 protein: CASIFGGWETQYF. CDR3 nucleotides: TGTGCCAGCATCTTCGGCGGATGGGAGACCCAGTACTTC.

This clonotype was counted many times. The chain has TRBV7-9 and TRBJ2-5; D gene ambiguous. This CDR3 spans 16 amino acids. The germline V and J ends were trimmed by 1 base and 3 bases, with 15 bases remaining between them. Germline V gene data show CDR1 as SEHNR and CDR2 as FQNEAQ (reference sequence). The CDR3 nucleotides read TGTGCCAGCAGCTTAGTGACACCAGATATGAAAGAGACCCAGTACTTC. Translated: CASSLVTPDMKETQYF. Drawing the rest from reference TRBV7-9 and TRBJ2-5, the complete variable domain is DTGVSQNPRHKITKRGQNVTFRCDPISEHNRLYWYRQTLGQGPEFLTYFQNEAQLEKSRLLSDRFSAERPKGSFSTLEIQRTEQGDSAMYLCASSLVTPDMKETQYFGPGTRLLVL.

This clonotype was seen repeatedly, ten times or more. This chain connects TRBV3-1 to TRBJ1-6, with a tentative D call TRBD1 (5 bases). V was trimmed by 2 bases and J by 10 bases, leaving 18 bases between them. Per the germline V gene, CDR1 is LGHDT and CDR2 is YNNKEL (reference sequence). This CDR3 region has 16 residues. DNA of the CDR3: TGTGCCAGCAGCCAACCGGGGCCAACGGGGGGATCACCCCTCCACTTT. Residues: CASSQPGPTGGSPLHF. The complete variable domain, with remaining parts taken from reference TRBV3-1 and TRBJ1-6, reads DTAVSQTPKYLVTQMGNDKSIKCEQNLGHDTMYWYKQDSKKFLKIMFSYNNKELIINETVPNRFSPKSPDKAHLNLHINSLELGDSAVYFCASSQPGPTGGSPLHFGNGTRLTVT.

About this clonotype itself: A much bigger clone sits one base away, suggesting this may be a read error. The chain recombines TRBV14 with TRBJ2-4, with 9 bases aligning to TRBD1. The CDR3 runs to 16 residues. CDR1 and CDR2 from the germline V gene are SGHDN and FVKESK. The CDR3 DNA sequence: TGTGCCAGCAGCCAAGCACAGGGGGCCGCCAAAAACATTCAGTCCTTC. It encodes CASSQAQGAAKNIQSF.

This clonotype occurred many times. The V gene is TRBV7-3, the J gene TRBJ2-1; 10 positions match TRBD2. The CDR3 sequence is 21 residues long. Trimming took 1 base from V and 0 from J; bases not matched to a gene: 15. Germline V gene data show CDR1 as SGHTA and CDR2 as FQGTGA. CDR3 protein: CASSLSGGVVSGRSSYNEQFF. CDR3 bases: TGTGCCAGCAGCTTAAGTGGGGGGGTAGTTAGCGGGAGGAGCTCCTACAATGAGCAGTTCTTC.